Sequencing of this T cell receptor (beta chain) was carried out in a study of shared clonotypes between healthy human individuals. Generated by immunoSEQ multiplex PCR, the TCRdb table keeps only in-frame clones and is missing some. The sample has about 480,000 clones; about 79% are singletons. The sequence came from a woman aged 35 to 49 in good health. Some clones in this sample may be carry-over from other donors' samples. The sample consisted of PBMCs.

CDR3 nucleotides: TGCGCCAGCAGCTTGGAAGGGGCCCTTAATGAAAAACTGTTTTTT. As protein: CASSLEGALNEKLFF. V and J are TRBV5-1 and TRBJ1-4; D perhaps matches TRBD1 (5 bases). This CDR3 is 15 amino acids long. The V end lost 0 bases, the J end lost 4 bases, and 10 bases lay between the germline ends. CDR1 is SGHRS, CDR2 YFSETQ, per germline.